Listed here is a single TCR beta chain. This sample is part of a study of blood T cell repertoires in COVID-19. This table comes from immunoSEQ multiplex PCR, and its TCRdb copy is limited to in-frame clones, with some not included. The sample carries 200,000 to 250,000 clones, 65% to 90% recorded once. The CDR3 runs to 15 residues. Trimming removed 7 bases at V and 0 bases at J, with 15 bases between. Germline CDR1 and CDR2: LNHDA and SQIVND (reference sequence). This clonotype originated in a woman in her forties or fifties with acute or convalescent COVID-19. The chain joins TRBV19 to TRBJ1-1; the D is unclear. Sequenced sample: peripheral blood. CDR3 region: CASTPQRSMNTEAFF. The CDR3 region has the DNA TGTGCCAGTACCCCCCAACGGAGCATGAACACTGAAGCTTTCTTT. Filled out from reference TRBV19 and TRBJ1-1, the complete variable domain reads DGGITQSPKYLFRKEGQNVTLSCEQNLNHDAMYWYRQDPGQGLRLIYYSQIVNDFQKGDIAEGYSVSREKKESFPLTVTSAQKNPTAFYLCASTPQRSMNTEAFFGQGTRLTVV.